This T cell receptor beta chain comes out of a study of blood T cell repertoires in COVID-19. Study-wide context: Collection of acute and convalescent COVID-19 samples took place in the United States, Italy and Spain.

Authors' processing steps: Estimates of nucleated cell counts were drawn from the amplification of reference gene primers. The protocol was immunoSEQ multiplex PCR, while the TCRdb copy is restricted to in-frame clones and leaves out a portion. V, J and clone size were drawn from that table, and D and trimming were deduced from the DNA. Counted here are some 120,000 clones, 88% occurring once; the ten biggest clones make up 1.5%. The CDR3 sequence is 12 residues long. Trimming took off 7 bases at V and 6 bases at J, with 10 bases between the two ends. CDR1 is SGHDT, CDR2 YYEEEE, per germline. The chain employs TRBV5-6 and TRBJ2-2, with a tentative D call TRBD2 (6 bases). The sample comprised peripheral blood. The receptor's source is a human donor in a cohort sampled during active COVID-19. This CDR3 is CASGGKAGELFF. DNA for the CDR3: TGTGCCAGCGGGGGGAAAGCCGGGGAGCTGTTTTTT.